Listed below are T cell receptor beta chains from one sample, sequenced in a study of Graves' ophthalmopathy and Graves' hyperthyroidism. TCRdb reprocessed the multiplex PCR reads with MiXCR, giving one entry per CDR3 protein. The data show roughly 700,000 distinct CDR3 sequences, 40% seen once. Sequenced sample: peripheral blood. Receptor source: an adult man with Graves' ophthalmopathy. CDR3s include the opening cysteine and the closing phenylalanine or tryptophan. Each record gives: V gene, J gene, CDR3 length, clone size, D gene, CDR3 DNA, CDR3 protein. A D gene is named only where the DNA matches it firmly. Size is stated for part of the rows, as once, few or many counts, or as a class when the clone is expanded.

V gene: TRBV7-8
J gene: TRBJ1-6
CDR3 length: 14
clone size: many
D gene: .
CDR3 DNA: TGTGCCAGCAGCCCTAGGGTGGGCAGTTCACCCCTCCACTTT
CDR3 protein: CASSPRVGSSPLHF

V gene: TRBV15
J gene: TRBJ1-1
CDR3 length: 15
clone size: many
D gene: TRBD1
CDR3 DNA: TGTGCCACCAGCAGAGGTCATTGGACAGGCGGTGAGGCTTTCTTT
CDR3 protein: CATSRGHWTGGEAFF

V gene: TRBV20-1
J gene: TRBJ1-5
CDR3 length: 13
clone size: few
D gene: .
CDR3 DNA: TGCAGTGCTAGAAAAGGGGTGGGTCAGCCCCAGCATTTT
CDR3 protein: CSARKGVGQPQHF

V gene: TRBV29-1
J gene: TRBJ2-7
CDR3 length: 11
clone size: .
D gene: .
CDR3 DNA: TGCAGCCGTCGGATCGCTAACGAGCAGTACTTC
CDR3 protein: CSRRIANEQYF

V gene: TRBV24-1
J gene: TRBJ1-1
CDR3 length: 15
clone size: .
D gene: .
CDR3 DNA: TGTGCCACCAGTGACCCAGGGACGGTGAACACTGAAGCTTTCTTT
CDR3 protein: CATSDPGTVNTEAFF

V gene: TRBV15
J gene: TRBJ1-4
CDR3 length: 15
clone size: .
D gene: .
CDR3 DNA: TGTGCCACCAGCAGGGTTACAGGGTTTCGGGGAAAACTGTTTTTT
CDR3 protein: CATSRVTGFRGKLFF

V gene: TRBV6-5
J gene: TRBJ2-2
CDR3 length: 14
clone size: .
D gene: .
CDR3 DNA: TGTGCCAGCAGCGTGGGCGCGAACACCGGGGAGCTGTTTTTT
CDR3 protein: CASSVGANTGELFF

V gene: TRBV29-1
J gene: TRBJ2-3
CDR3 length: 15
clone size: few
D gene: .
CDR3 DNA: TGCAGCGTGGGCCAGGACGGGACACGCACAGATACGCAGTATTTT
CDR3 protein: CSVGQDGTRTDTQYF

V gene: TRBV7-2
J gene: TRBJ2-7
CDR3 length: 15
clone size: .
D gene: .
CDR3 DNA: TGTGCCAGCAGCTTAGACGGCCAACGCTCCTACGAGCAGTACTTC
CDR3 protein: CASSLDGQRSYEQYF

V gene: TRBV29-1
J gene: TRBJ2-6
CDR3 length: 19
clone size: .
D gene: TRBD1
CDR3 DNA: TGCAGCGTGTTACAGACCGGGACAGGGAGTTGGACCGGGGCCAACGTCCTGACTTTC
CDR3 protein: CSVLQTGTGSWTGANVLTF

V gene: TRBV6-6
J gene: TRBJ1-3
CDR3 length: 15
clone size: few
D gene: .
CDR3 DNA: TGTGCCAGCAGTTACGTCGGCAGCTCTGGAAACACCATATATTTT
CDR3 protein: CASSYVGSSGNTIYF

V gene: TRBV2
J gene: TRBJ2-7
CDR3 length: 12
clone size: few
D gene: TRBD1
CDR3 DNA: TGTGCCAGCCAGGGACAGGGCTACGAGCAGTACTTC
CDR3 protein: CASQGQGYEQYF

V gene: TRBV25-1
J gene: TRBJ1-6
CDR3 length: 16
clone size: few
D gene: .
CDR3 DNA: TGTGCCAGCAGTTATGTTGGGGGGAGAAGGGATTCACCCCTCCACTTT
CDR3 protein: CASSYVGGRRDSPLHF

V gene: TRBV9
J gene: TRBJ2-5
CDR3 length: 15
clone size: .
D gene: .
CDR3 DNA: TGTGCCAGCAGCGTATACGGGAGAGGGGGGGAGACCCAGTACTTC
CDR3 protein: CASSVYGRGGETQYF

V gene: TRBV7-9
J gene: TRBJ2-7
CDR3 length: 18
clone size: few
D gene: TRBD1
CDR3 DNA: TGTGCCAGCAGCTCTCGTTTTTGGTCTGGGACAGAATTCTACGAGCAGTACTTC
CDR3 protein: CASSSRFWSGTEFYEQYF

V gene: TRBV20-1
J gene: TRBJ2-5
CDR3 length: 14
clone size: few
D gene: TRBD1
CDR3 DNA: TGCAGTGCTAGCATCGGGACAGGTCCAGAGACCCAGTACTTC
CDR3 protein: CSASIGTGPETQYF

V gene: TRBV20-1
J gene: TRBJ1-1
CDR3 length: 11
clone size: few
D gene: .
CDR3 DNA: TGCAGTGCTAGAAAGGGTTCAGAAGCTTTCTTT
CDR3 protein: CSARKGSEAFF

V gene: TRBV7-9
J gene: TRBJ2-7
CDR3 length: 15
clone size: .
D gene: TRBD1
CDR3 DNA: TGTGCCAGCAGCTTAGTGCTAGGGGGCGTCGACGAGCAGTACTTC
CDR3 protein: CASSLVLGGVDEQYF

V gene: TRBV4-3
J gene: TRBJ1-2
CDR3 length: 15
clone size: .
D gene: .
CDR3 DNA: TGCGCCAGCAGCCAAGAGGGGGGGACACCCTATGGCTACACCTTC
CDR3 protein: CASSQEGGTPYGYTF

V gene: TRBV19
J gene: TRBJ1-2
CDR3 length: 17
clone size: .
D gene: .
CDR3 DNA: TGTGCCAGTAGTATATTTTTGAGGCAGGGTGGAAACTATGGCTACACTTTC
CDR3 protein: CASSIFLRQGGNYGYTF

V gene: TRBV5-4
J gene: TRBJ1-1
CDR3 length: 15
clone size: few
D gene: TRBD1
CDR3 DNA: TGTGCCAGCAGCCCAGGACAGGGGGCTTACACTGAAGCTTTCTTT
CDR3 protein: CASSPGQGAYTEAFF

V gene: TRBV10-2
J gene: TRBJ1-2
CDR3 length: 15
clone size: few
D gene: .
CDR3 DNA: TGTGCCAGCGGAGACTTGACAGCTATGGGCTATGGCTACACCTTC
CDR3 protein: CASGDLTAMGYGYTF

V gene: TRBV11-2
J gene: TRBJ2-3
CDR3 length: 17
clone size: .
D gene: .
CDR3 DNA: TGTGCCAGCAGCCAGCAGGGGCGGGACTGGGTGTGTGCTACGCAGTATTTT
CDR3 protein: CASSQQGRDWVCATQYF

V gene: TRBV25-1
J gene: TRBJ2-7
CDR3 length: 12
clone size: few
D gene: TRBD2
CDR3 DNA: TGTGCCGCGGGGGTCAGGGCCTACGAGCAGTACTTC
CDR3 protein: CAAGVRAYEQYF

V gene: TRBV24-1
J gene: TRBJ1-4
CDR3 length: 16
clone size: few
D gene: .
CDR3 DNA: TGTGCCACCAGTGATCCCAACACAGGGTTGAATGAAAAACTGTTTTTT
CDR3 protein: CATSDPNTGLNEKLFF

V gene: TRBV10-3
J gene: TRBJ1-6
CDR3 length: 13
clone size: .
D gene: .
CDR3 DNA: TGTGCCATCAGTCTGGACGGAAATCAGCCCCTCCACTTT
CDR3 protein: CAISLDGNQPLHF

V gene: TRBV24-1
J gene: TRBJ1-5
CDR3 length: 15
clone size: .
D gene: .
CDR3 DNA: TGTGCCACCAGTGACCCTCGGCAGGGATCTCAGCCCCAGCATTTT
CDR3 protein: CATSDPRQGSQPQHF

V gene: TRBV29-1
J gene: TRBJ1-1
CDR3 length: 13
clone size: many
D gene: TRBD1
CDR3 DNA: TGCAGCGTTGATGACAGGGTGAACACTGAAGCTTTCTTT
CDR3 protein: CSVDDRVNTEAFF

V gene: TRBV7-9
J gene: TRBJ1-4
CDR3 length: 14
clone size: .
D gene: .
CDR3 DNA: TGTGCCAGCAGCTTTTCGGGGGGGAATGAAAAACTGTTTTTT
CDR3 protein: CASSFSGGNEKLFF

V gene: TRBV10-3
J gene: TRBJ2-2
CDR3 length: 17
clone size: .
D gene: TRBD1
CDR3 DNA: TGTGCCAGCAGTTACTATTCAGGGGGCGCGAACACCGGGGAGCTGTTTTTT
CDR3 protein: CASSYYSGGANTGELFF

V gene: TRBV6-1
J gene: TRBJ2-7
CDR3 length: 12
clone size: few
D gene: .
CDR3 DNA: TGTGCCAGCGCCGGTGGGCTCTACGAGCAGTACTTC
CDR3 protein: CASAGGLYEQYF

V gene: TRBV20-1
J gene: TRBJ2-7
CDR3 length: 15
clone size: .
D gene: TRBD2
CDR3 DNA: TGCAGTGCCACCAAACTAGCGGGAGGGCTGGACGAGCAGTACTTC
CDR3 protein: CSATKLAGGLDEQYF

V gene: TRBV2
J gene: TRBJ2-5
CDR3 length: 16
clone size: .
D gene: TRBD2
CDR3 DNA: TGTGCCAGCAGGCCGACTAGCGGGACCCTGAGAAAGACCCAGTACTTC
CDR3 protein: CASRPTSGTLRKTQYF

V gene: TRBV2
J gene: TRBJ2-4
CDR3 length: 18
clone size: .
D gene: .
CDR3 DNA: TGTGCCAGCAGTGAAGTCGTTCGACGGAACCTAGCCAAAAACATTCAGTACTTC
CDR3 protein: CASSEVVRRNLAKNIQYF

V gene: TRBV7-2
J gene: TRBJ2-7
CDR3 length: 15
clone size: .
D gene: .
CDR3 DNA: TGTGCCAGCAGTTCTCCCGGACAGAGTTCGGATGAGCAGTACTTC
CDR3 protein: CASSSPGQSSDEQYF

V gene: TRBV10-3
J gene: TRBJ2-2
CDR3 length: 15
clone size: .
D gene: .
CDR3 DNA: TGTGCCAGCAGCTCCGCGGGGTGGGGCACCGGGGAGCTGTTTTTT
CDR3 protein: CASSSAGWGTGELFF

V gene: TRBV25-1
J gene: TRBJ1-6
CDR3 length: 15
clone size: few
D gene: TRBD1
CDR3 DNA: TGTGCCAGCAGGTCACAGGGGCCAAATAATTCACCCCTCCACTTT
CDR3 protein: CASRSQGPNNSPLHF

V gene: TRBV7-2
J gene: TRBJ2-5
CDR3 length: 16
clone size: .
D gene: .
CDR3 DNA: TGTGCCAGCAGCTTAGTAAAGATATCAAGCCAAGAGACCCAGTACTTC
CDR3 protein: CASSLVKISSQETQYF

V gene: TRBV10-3
J gene: TRBJ1-2
CDR3 length: 15
clone size: few
D gene: .
CDR3 DNA: TGTGCCAGCAGTGATCCTTGGGGACGGATCTATGGCTACACCTTC
CDR3 protein: CASSDPWGRIYGYTF

V gene: TRBV24-1
J gene: TRBJ1-2
CDR3 length: 11
clone size: .
D gene: TRBD1
CDR3 DNA: TGTGCCACCGGGACAGGACAGGGCTACACCTTC
CDR3 protein: CATGTGQGYTF

V gene: TRBV2
J gene: TRBJ2-7
CDR3 length: 14
clone size: .
D gene: TRBD1
CDR3 DNA: TGTGCCAGCAGACAGACAGGGGGTAACTACGAGCAGTACTTC
CDR3 protein: CASRQTGGNYEQYF

V gene: TRBV10-3
J gene: TRBJ1-1
CDR3 length: 13
clone size: .
D gene: .
CDR3 DNA: TGTGCCATCAGTGTAGCGCTGTTCACTGAAGCTTTCTTT
CDR3 protein: CAISVALFTEAFF

V gene: TRBV20-1
J gene: TRBJ1-1
CDR3 length: 13
clone size: .
D gene: .
CDR3 DNA: TGCAGTGCTAGGATGGACAGAAACACTGAAGCTTTCTTT
CDR3 protein: CSARMDRNTEAFF

V gene: TRBV2
J gene: TRBJ2-2
CDR3 length: 13
clone size: few
D gene: .
CDR3 DNA: TGTGCCAGCAGTAGCTCGGGCTTGACGGAGCTGTTTTTT
CDR3 protein: CASSSSGLTELFF

V gene: TRBV2
J gene: TRBJ2-1
CDR3 length: 11
clone size: once
D gene: .
CDR3 DNA: TGTGCCAGCAGTGAGGGGGCCCAGCAGTTCTTC
CDR3 protein: CASSEGAQQFF

V gene: TRBV10-3
J gene: TRBJ1-5
CDR3 length: 14
clone size: many
D gene: .
CDR3 DNA: TGTGCCAGCAGTGCAGACGGGGGCAATCAGCCCCAGCATTTT
CDR3 protein: CASSADGGNQPQHF